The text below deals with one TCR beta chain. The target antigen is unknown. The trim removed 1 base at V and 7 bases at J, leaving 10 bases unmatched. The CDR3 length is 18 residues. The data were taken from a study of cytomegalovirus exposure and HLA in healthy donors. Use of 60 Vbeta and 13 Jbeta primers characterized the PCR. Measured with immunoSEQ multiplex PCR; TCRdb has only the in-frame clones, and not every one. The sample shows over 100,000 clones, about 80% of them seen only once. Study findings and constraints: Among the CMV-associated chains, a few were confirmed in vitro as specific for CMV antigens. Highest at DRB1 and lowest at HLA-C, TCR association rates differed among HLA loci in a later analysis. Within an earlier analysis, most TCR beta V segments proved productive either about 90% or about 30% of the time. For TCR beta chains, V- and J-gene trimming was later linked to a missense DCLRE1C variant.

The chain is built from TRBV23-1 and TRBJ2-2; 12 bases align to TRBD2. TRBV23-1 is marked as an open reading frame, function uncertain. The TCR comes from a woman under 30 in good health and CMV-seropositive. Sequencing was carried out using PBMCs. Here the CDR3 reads CASSQYPRLAGAHGELFF. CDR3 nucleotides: TGCGCCAGCAGTCAATACCCCAGACTAGCGGGAGCCCACGGGGAGCTGTTTTTT.